A selection of T cell receptor beta chains follows, all from one sample in a study of post-analysis software for immune sequencing data. TCRdb recomputed calls from the PCR reads with MiXCR, one row per CDR3 protein. The table includes approximately 770,000 distinct CDR3 sequences, 46% detected once. Sequenced sample: blood. The source of these receptors is a girl aged 10 to 17 with multiple sclerosis. Each CDR3 is given with its conserved first and last residue. The D gene is left open where the match is weak. Clone size is given for some rows only: seen once, a few or many times, or a class if the clone is expanded.

TRBD2 TRBJ2-4 . TRBV5-1 CASSLALAGNEEYF TGCGCCAGCAGCTTGGCACTAGCGGGAAACGAGGAGTACTTC
. TRBJ2-7 . TRBV6-2/TRBV6-3 CASSYGPYSDDEQYF TGTGCCAGCAGTTACGGCCCCTATAGCGACGACGAGCAGTACTTC
TRBD2 TRBJ2-3 few TRBV7-2 CASSLWVGGPTDTQYF TGTGCCAGCAGCTTATGGGTGGGAGGGCCGACAGATACGCAGTATTTT
TRBD2 TRBJ2-1 few TRBV20-1 CSAPLAGIHNEQFF TGCAGTGCCCCACTAGCGGGGATACACAATGAGCAGTTCTTC
. TRBJ1-4 . TRBV12-5 CASGSTGRVDEKLFF TGTGCTAGTGGCTCAACAGGGCGGGTGGATGAAAAACTGTTTTTT
. TRBJ2-3 . TRBV7-6 CASSHGRTINADTQYF TGTGCCAGCAGCCACGGGCGGACGATAAACGCAGATACGCAGTATTTT
. TRBJ2-7 few TRBV29-1 CSVGRQDPYEQYF TGCAGCGTTGGTCGACAGGACCCCTACGAGCAGTACTTC
. TRBJ2-7 few TRBV7-9 CASSSADTPSYEQYF TGTGCCAGCAGCTCAGCGGATACCCCGTCCTACGAGCAGTACTTC
. TRBJ2-3 once TRBV29-1 CSVEVWQGTDTQYF TGCAGCGTTGAGGTTTGGCAGGGGACAGATACGCAGTATTTT
TRBD1 TRBJ1-2 few TRBV12-3/TRBV12-4 CASRETGYYGYTF TGTGCCAGCAGAGAGACAGGGTACTATGGCTACACCTTC
. TRBJ2-3 . TRBV6-1 CASSEAVWDTQYF TGTGCCAGCAGTGAAGCCGTGTGGGATACGCAGTATTTT
TRBD1 TRBJ2-3 many TRBV12-3/TRBV12-4 CASSSGTGGRDTQYF TGTGCCAGCAGTTCCGGGACAGGGGGCAGAGATACGCAGTATTTT
TRBD1 TRBJ2-5 . TRBV10-3 CAPQGVAQCQETQYF TGTGCGCCGCAGGGGGTAGCGCAGTGTCAAGAGACCCAGTACTTC
. TRBJ2-7 many TRBV7-2 CASSLGPATYEQYF TGTGCCAGCAGCTTAGGGCCAGCGACCTACGAGCAGTACTTC
TRBD2 TRBJ2-1 . TRBV7-9 CASSSGSGRAHEQFF TGTGCCAGCAGCTCCGGTAGCGGGAGGGCCCATGAGCAGTTCTTC
. TRBJ2-1 few TRBV4-2 CASSQPKPGQGNNEQFF TGTGCCAGCAGCCAACCCAAGCCAGGACAAGGGAACAATGAGCAGTTCTTC
. TRBJ1-1 . TRBV28 CASTRPPNTEAFF TGTGCCAGCACCAGGCCCCCGAACACTGAAGCTTTCTTT
. TRBJ2-1 . TRBV7-9 CASSSQDQSSYNEQFF TGTGCCAGCAGCTCACAGGACCAGAGCTCCTACAATGAGCAGTTCTTC
. TRBJ1-5 . TRBV29-1 CSVEVSTVNIYSNQPQHF TGCAGCGTTGAAGTGTCGACGGTTAACATTTATAGCAATCAGCCCCAGCATTTT
. TRBJ1-5 . TRBV5-5 CASSQWGGLGQPQHF TGTGCCAGCAGCCAATGGGGGGGGCTAGGGCAGCCCCAGCATTTT
. TRBJ1-2 few TRBV12-3/TRBV12-4 CASSPLGAGRNYGYTF TGTGCCAGCAGTCCGCTCGGAGCAGGGCGGAACTATGGCTACACCTTC
. TRBJ1-1 . TRBV9 CASSVGFSEPEAFF TGTGCCAGCAGCGTAGGTTTTTCGGAGCCTGAAGCTTTCTTT
. TRBJ2-7 . TRBV20-1 CSARDLRLGEQYF TGCAGTGCTAGAGATCTGAGGTTGGGGGAGCAGTACTTC
. TRBJ1-4 . TRBV12-3/TRBV12-4 CASSLSIQDNEKLFF TGTGCCAGCAGTTTAAGTATCCAAGATAATGAAAAACTGTTTTTT
. TRBJ2-4 . TRBV7-8 CASSPLSREQYF TGTGCCAGCAGCCCCCTAAGTAGGGAGCAGTACTTC
. TRBJ2-5 . TRBV13 CASSAAETQYF TGTGCCAGCAGCGCCGCCGAGACCCAGTACTTC
. TRBJ1-5 . TRBV20-1 CSAAGRPESNQPQHF TGCAGTGCCGCGGGCCGGCCTGAGAGCAATCAGCCCCAGCATTTT
. TRBJ2-7 . TRBV28 CASRSGPSTYEQYF TGTGCCAGCAGATCGGGACCCTCCACCTACGAGCAGTACTTC
. TRBJ2-5 few TRBV7-9 CASSATGSLRETQYF TGTGCCAGCAGCGCTACCGGGTCCCTAAGAGAGACCCAGTACTTC
. TRBJ1-5 . TRBV5-6 CASSLFGGRGLGQPQHF TGTGCCAGCAGCTTGTTTGGAGGCAGGGGATTGGGTCAGCCCCAGCATTTT
. TRBJ2-7 few TRBV15 CATSRSGIQYF TGTGCCACCAGCAGATCAGGAATCCAGTACTTC
. TRBJ2-2 few TRBV5-1 CASSPLTGPPGELFF TGCGCCAGCAGCCCGCTGACCGGTCCGCCCGGGGAGCTGTTTTTT
TRBD2 TRBJ2-3 . TRBV7-2 CASSLNSGSDSDTQYF TGTGCCAGCAGTCTCAATAGCGGGAGCGACTCAGATACGCAGTATTTT
. TRBJ1-4 . TRBV29-1 CSVGERGGEKLFF TGCAGCGTTGGGGAAAGGGGGGGAGAAAAACTGTTTTTT
. TRBJ2-7 . TRBV24-1 CATSDSSGPPYEQYF TGTGCCACCAGTGATTCTTCCGGGCCACCCTACGAGCAGTACTTC
. TRBJ2-1 . TRBV2 CAIPTNSYNEQFF TGTGCCATTCCGACCAACTCCTACAATGAGCAGTTCTTC
TRBD2 TRBJ2-3 . TRBV19 CASTRDSLAGVRDTQYF TGTGCCAGTACTAGAGATTCGTTGGCGGGAGTCAGAGATACGCAGTATTTT
TRBD2 TRBJ2-1 . TRBV7-9 CASSWTSGNEQFF TGTGCCAGCAGTTGGACTAGCGGCAATGAGCAGTTCTTC
TRBD1 TRBJ1-5 . TRBV9 CASSVAGTDNQPQHF TGTGCCAGCAGCGTCGCCGGGACAGATAATCAGCCCCAGCATTTT
TRBD1 TRBJ1-1 few TRBV5-1 CASNRDRGYTEAFF TGCGCCAGTAACCGGGACAGGGGTTACACTGAAGCTTTCTTT
TRBD2 TRBJ2-1 once TRBV4-2 CASSQGLAGKLEETQFF TGTGCCAGCAGCCAAGGTCTAGCGGGAAAATTGGAAGAGACCCAGTTCTTC